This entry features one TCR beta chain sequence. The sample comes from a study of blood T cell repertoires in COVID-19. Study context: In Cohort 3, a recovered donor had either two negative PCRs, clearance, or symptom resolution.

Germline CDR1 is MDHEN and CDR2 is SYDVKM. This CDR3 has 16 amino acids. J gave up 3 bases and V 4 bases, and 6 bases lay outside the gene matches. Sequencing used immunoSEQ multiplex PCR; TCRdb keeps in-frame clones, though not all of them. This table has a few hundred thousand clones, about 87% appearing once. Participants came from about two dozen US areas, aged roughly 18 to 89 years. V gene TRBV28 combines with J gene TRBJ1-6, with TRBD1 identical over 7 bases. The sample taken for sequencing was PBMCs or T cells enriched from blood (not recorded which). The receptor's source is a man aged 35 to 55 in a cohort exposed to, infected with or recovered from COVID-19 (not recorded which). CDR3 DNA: TGTGCCAGCAGTTCTACCCGACAGGGCTATAATTCACCCCTCCACTTT. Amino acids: CASSSTRQGYNSPLHF.